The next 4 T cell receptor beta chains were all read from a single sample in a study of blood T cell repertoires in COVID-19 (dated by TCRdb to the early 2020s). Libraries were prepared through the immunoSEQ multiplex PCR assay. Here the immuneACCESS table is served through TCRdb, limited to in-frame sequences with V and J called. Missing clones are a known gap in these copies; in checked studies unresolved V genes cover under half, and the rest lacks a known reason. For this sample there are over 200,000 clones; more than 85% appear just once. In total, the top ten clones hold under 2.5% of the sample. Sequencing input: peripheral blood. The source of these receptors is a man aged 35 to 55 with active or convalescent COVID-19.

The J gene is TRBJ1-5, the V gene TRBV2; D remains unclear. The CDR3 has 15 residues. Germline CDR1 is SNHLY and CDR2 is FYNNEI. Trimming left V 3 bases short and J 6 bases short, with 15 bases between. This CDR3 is CASSDAGRVFQPQHF. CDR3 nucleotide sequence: TGTGCCAGCAGTGATGCCGGGAGGGTTTTTCAGCCCCAGCATTTT.

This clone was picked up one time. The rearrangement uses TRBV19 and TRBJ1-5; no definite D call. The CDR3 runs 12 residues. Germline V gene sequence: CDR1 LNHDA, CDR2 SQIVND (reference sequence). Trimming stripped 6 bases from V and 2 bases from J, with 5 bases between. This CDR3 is CASSTGNQPQHF. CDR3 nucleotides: TGTGCCAGTAGCACAGGCAATCAGCCCCAGCATTTT.

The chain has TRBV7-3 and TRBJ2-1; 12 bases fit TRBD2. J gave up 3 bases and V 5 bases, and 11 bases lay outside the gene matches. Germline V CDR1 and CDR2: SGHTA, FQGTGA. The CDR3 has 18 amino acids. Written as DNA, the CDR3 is TGTGCCAGCAGCCGCCCACGGACTAGCGGGGTGGACTACAATGAGCAGTTCTTC. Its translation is CASSRPRTSGVDYNEQFF.

CDR3 region: CASSPVGSGISYEQYF. CDR3 in DNA: TGTGCCAGCAGCCCCGTTGGTAGCGGGATCTCCTACGAGCAGTACTTC. The V and J genes are TRBV4-2 and TRBJ2-7; 8 bases line up with TRBD2. Looked up from germline, CDR1 is LGHNA and CDR2 is YNFKEQ. The V segment lost 4 bases and the J segment 0 bases; nucleotides outside the gene matches: 8. This CDR3 comprises 16 residues.